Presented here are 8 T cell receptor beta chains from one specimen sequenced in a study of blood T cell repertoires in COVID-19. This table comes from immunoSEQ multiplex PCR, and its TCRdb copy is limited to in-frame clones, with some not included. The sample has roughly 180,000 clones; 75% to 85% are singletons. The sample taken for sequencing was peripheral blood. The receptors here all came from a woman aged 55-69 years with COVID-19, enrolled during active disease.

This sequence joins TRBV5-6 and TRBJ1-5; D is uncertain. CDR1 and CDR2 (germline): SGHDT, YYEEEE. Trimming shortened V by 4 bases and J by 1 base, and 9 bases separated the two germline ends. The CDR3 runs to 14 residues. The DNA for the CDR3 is TGTGCCAGCAGCAACGGACTGAGCAATCAGCCCCAGCATTTT. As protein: CASSNGLSNQPQHF.

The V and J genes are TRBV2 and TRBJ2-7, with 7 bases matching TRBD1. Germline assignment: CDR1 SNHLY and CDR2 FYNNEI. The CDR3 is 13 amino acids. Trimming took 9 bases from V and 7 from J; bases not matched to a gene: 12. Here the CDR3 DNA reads TGTGCCAGTACATTGTTCACAGGGGATGAGCAGTACGTC. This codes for CASTLFTGDEQYV.

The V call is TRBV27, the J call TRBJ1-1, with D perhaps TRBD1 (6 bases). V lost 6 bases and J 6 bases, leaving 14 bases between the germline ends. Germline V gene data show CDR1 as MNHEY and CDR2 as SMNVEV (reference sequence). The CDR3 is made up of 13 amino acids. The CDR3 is CASRSRGVSEAFF. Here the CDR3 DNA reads TGTGCCAGCAGGTCCAGGGGAGTCTCTGAAGCTTTCTTT.

The CDR3 DNA sequence: TGTGCCACCAGCAGACTAGCGGGGATCACAGATACGCAGTATTTT. Its translation is CATSRLAGITDTQYF. This chain links TRBV15 with TRBJ2-3; 9 positions match TRBD2. V dropped 2 bases and J dropped 2; count of bases not matched to a gene: 2. Per germline, CDR1 LNHNV and CDR2 YYDKDF (reference sequence). This CDR3 contains 15 residues.

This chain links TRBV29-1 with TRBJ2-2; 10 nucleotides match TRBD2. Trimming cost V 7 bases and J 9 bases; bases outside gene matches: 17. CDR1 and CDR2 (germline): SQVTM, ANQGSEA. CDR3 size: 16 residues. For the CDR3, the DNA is TGCAGCGCTACCATCTCGGGCAGCGGGGGGGCCCGGGAGCTGTTTTTT. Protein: CSATISGSGGARELFF.

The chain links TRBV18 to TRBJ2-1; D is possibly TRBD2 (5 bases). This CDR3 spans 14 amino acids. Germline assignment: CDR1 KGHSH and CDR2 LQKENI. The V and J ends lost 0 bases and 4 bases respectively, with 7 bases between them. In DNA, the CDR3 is TGTGCCAGCTCACCACCGGGCGGGTACAATGAGCAGTTCTTC. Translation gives CASSPPGGYNEQFF.

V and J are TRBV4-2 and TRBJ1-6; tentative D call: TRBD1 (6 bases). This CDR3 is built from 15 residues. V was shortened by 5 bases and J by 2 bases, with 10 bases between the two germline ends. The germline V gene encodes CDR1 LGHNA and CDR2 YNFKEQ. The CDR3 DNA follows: TGTGCCAGCAGCGAAAACAGGGCCTATAATTCACCCCTCCACTTT. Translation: CASSENRAYNSPLHF.

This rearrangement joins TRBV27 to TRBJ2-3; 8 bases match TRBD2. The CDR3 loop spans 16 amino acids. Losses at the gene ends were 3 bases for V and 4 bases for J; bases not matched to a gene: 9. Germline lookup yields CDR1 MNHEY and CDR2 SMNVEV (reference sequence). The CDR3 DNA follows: TGTGCCAGCAGTTTGCTTGCGGGGGGCGCGGCAGATACGCAGTATTTT. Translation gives CASSLLAGGAADTQYF.